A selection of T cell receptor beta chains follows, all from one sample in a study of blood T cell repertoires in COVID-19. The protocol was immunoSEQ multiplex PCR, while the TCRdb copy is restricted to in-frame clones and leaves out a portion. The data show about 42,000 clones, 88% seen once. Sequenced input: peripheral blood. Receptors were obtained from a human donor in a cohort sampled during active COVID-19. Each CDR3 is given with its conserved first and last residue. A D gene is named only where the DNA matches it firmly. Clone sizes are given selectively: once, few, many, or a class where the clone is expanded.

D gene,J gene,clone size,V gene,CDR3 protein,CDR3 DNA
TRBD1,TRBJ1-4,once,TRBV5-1,CASSPGTGAFEKLFF,TGCGCCAGCAGCCCCGGGACAGGGGCTTTTGAAAAACTGTTTTTT
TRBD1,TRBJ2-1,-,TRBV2,CASRAGTGGLNEQFF,TGTGCCAGCAGGGCCGGGACAGGGGGCCTAAATGAGCAGTTCTTC
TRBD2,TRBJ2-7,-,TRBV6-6,CASSTSGGGMYEQYF,TGTGCCAGCAGTACCTCCGGGGGGGGCATGTACGAGCAGTACTTC
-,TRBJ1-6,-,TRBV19,CASSTRTDNSPLHF,TGTGCCAGTAGTACCCGGACAGATAATTCACCCCTCCACTTT
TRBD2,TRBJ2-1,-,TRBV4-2,CASKPGTSGGEKQFF,TGTGCCAGCAAGCCAGGGACTAGCGGGGGGGAAAAGCAGTTCTTC
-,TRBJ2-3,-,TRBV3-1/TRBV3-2,CASSHPVSTDTQYF,TGTGCCAGCAGCCACCCAGTAAGCACAGATACGCAGTATTTT
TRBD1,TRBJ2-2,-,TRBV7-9,CASSSDRVGTGELFF,TGTGCCAGCAGCTCAGACAGGGTGGGGACCGGGGAGCTGTTTTTT
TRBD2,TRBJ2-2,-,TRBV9,CASSVARGGDTGELFF,TGTGCCAGCAGCGTAGCTCGCGGGGGGGACACCGGGGAGCTGTTTTTT
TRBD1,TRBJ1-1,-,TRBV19,CASRQQGTEAFF,TGTGCCAGTAGGCAACAGGGGACTGAAGCTTTCTTT
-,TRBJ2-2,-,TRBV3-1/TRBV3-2,CASGVRGTGELFF,TGTGCCAGCGGCGTAAGGGGCACCGGGGAGCTGTTTTTT
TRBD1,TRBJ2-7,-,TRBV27,CASSPGTGEKLF,TGTGCCAGCAGTCCCGGGACAGGGGAAAAACTCTTC
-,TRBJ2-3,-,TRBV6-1,CASSEALTEKQYF,TGTGCCAGCAGTGAAGCCTTGACAGAGAAGCAGTATTTT
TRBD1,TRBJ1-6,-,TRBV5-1,CASSGGQGVRSPLHF,TGCGCCAGCAGCGGCGGACAGGGTGTTAGATCACCCCTCCACTTT
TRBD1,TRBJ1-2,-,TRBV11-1,CASSTGQGYGYTF,TGTGCCAGCAGCACCGGACAGGGGTATGGCTACACCTTC
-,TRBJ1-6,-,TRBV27,CASSLRSSYNSPLHF,TGTGCCAGCAGTTTACGCAGCTCCTATAATTCACCCCTCCACTTT
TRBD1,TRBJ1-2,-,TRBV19,CASKGQGMGGYTF,TGTGCCAGTAAGGGACAGGGGATGGGTGGCTACACCTTC
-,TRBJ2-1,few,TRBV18,CASSPSQGGKNEQFF,TGTGCCAGCTCACCTTCTCAGGGGGGCAAAAATGAGCAGTTCTTC
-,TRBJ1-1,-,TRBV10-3,CAIQTAMNTEAFF,TGTGCCATCCAGACAGCCATGAACACTGAAGCTTTCTTT
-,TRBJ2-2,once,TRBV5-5,CASSLGQGWGTNTGELFF,TGTGCCAGCAGCTTGGGGCAGGGGTGGGGGACGAACACCGGGGAGCTGTTTTTT
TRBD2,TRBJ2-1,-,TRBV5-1,CASSSASGTSKEQFF,TGCGCCAGCAGCTCCGCTAGCGGGACTAGCAAGGAGCAGTTCTTC
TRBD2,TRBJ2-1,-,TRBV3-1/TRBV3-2,CASSSRGGDNEQFF,TGTGCCAGCAGCTCGCGGGGGGGTGACAATGAGCAGTTCTTC
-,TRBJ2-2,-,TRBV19,CASSTGLTHTGELFF,TGTGCCAGTAGTACTGGACTAACTCACACCGGGGAGCTGTTTTTT
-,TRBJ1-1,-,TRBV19,CASKSRESLNTEAFF,TGTGCCAGTAAAAGCAGGGAATCCTTGAACACTGAAGCTTTCTTT
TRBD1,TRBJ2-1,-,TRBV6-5,CASSYPRQGRNEQFF,TGTGCCAGCAGTTACCCGCGACAGGGCAGGAATGAGCAGTTCTTC
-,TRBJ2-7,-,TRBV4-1,CASSHPNGGEQYF,TGCGCCAGCAGCCACCCGAACGGGGGAGAGCAGTACTTC
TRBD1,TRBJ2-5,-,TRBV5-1,CASSHDRVETQYF,TGCGCCAGCAGCCACGACAGGGTTGAGACCCAGTACTTC
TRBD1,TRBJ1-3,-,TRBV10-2,CASADRGPGNTIYF,TGCGCCAGCGCTGACAGGGGGCCTGGAAACACCATATATTTT
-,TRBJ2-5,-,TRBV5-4,CASSFVAEGETQYF,TGTGCCAGCAGCTTTGTGGCTGAGGGAGAGACCCAGTACTTC
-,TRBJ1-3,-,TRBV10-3,CAISDPMAGNTIYF,TGTGCCATCAGTGACCCTATGGCTGGAAACACCATATATTTT
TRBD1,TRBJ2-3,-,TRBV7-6,CASSLGTGAGGTQYF,TGTGCCAGCAGCTTAGGGACAGGCGCAGGGGGTACGCAGTATTTT
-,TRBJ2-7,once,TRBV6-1,CASSEAQARGHEQYF,TGTGCCAGCAGTGAAGCCCAAGCAAGGGGTCACGAGCAGTACTTC
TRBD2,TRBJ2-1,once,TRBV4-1,CASSQGSGGGYNEQFF,TGCGCCAGCAGCCAAGGCTCGGGAGGGGGCTACAATGAGCAGTTCTTC
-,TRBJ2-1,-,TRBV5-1,CASSSQGYSYNEQFF,TGCGCCAGCAGCTCCCAGGGTTACTCCTACAATGAGCAGTTCTTC
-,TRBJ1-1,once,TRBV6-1,CASSELSQGNTEAFF,TGTGCCAGCAGTGAATTGTCCCAGGGTAACACTGAAGCTTTCTTT
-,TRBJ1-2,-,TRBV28,CASSLVQANYGYTF,TGTGCCAGCAGTTTGGTACAGGCTAACTATGGCTACACCTTC
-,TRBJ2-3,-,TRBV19,CASSPSGVGTQYF,TGTGCCAGTAGTCCAAGTGGAGTAGGTACGCAGTATTTT
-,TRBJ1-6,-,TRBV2,CASSVGRTNSPLHF,TGTGCCAGCAGTGTGGGGCGGACTAATTCACCCCTCCACTTT
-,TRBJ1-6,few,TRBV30,CAWSRVGSPLHF,TGTGCCTGGAGCAGGGTCGGTTCACCCCTCCACTTT
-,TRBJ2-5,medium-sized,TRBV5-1,CASSLVGREETQYF,TGCGCCAGCAGCTTGGTCGGCAGGGAAGAGACCCAGTACTTC
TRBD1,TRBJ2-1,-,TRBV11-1,CASSLGQGFYEQFF,TGTGCCAGCAGCTTGGGACAGGGGTTCTATGAGCAGTTCTTC
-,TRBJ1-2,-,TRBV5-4,CASSLGRGSYGYTF,TGTGCCAGCAGCTTGGGTCGCGGGAGCTATGGCTACACCTTC
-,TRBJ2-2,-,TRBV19,CASSKAGRSRSGELFF,TGTGCCAGTAGTAAGGCAGGTAGATCTCGGTCCGGGGAGCTGTTTTTT
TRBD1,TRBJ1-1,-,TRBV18,CASSLDRVQNTEAFF,TGTGCCAGCTCACTGGACAGGGTCCAGAACACTGAAGCTTTCTTT
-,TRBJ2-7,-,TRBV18,CASSRQASYEQYF,TGTGCCAGCTCCCGACAGGCTTCCTACGAGCAGTACTTC
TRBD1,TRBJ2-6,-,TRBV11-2,CASSLDLDRYLEANVLTF,TGTGCCAGCAGCTTAGATCTGGACAGGTACTTAGAGGCCAACGTCCTGACTTTC
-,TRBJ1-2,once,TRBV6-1,CASSEGQVSVYGYTF,TGTGCCAGCAGTGAAGGGCAGGTCTCGGTTTATGGCTACACCTTC
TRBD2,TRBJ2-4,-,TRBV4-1,CASSPGGRDIQYF,TGCGCCAGCAGCCCCGGTGGGAGGGACATTCAGTACTTC
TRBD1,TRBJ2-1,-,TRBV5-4,CASSLDHRGYNEQFF,TGTGCCAGCAGCTTGGATCACAGGGGTTACAATGAGCAGTTCTTC